This T cell receptor beta chain was retrieved from a study of blood T cell repertoires in COVID-19. V shed 4 bases and J shed 2 bases, with 15 bases lying between them. This CDR3 contains 16 residues. Per the germline V gene, CDR1 is KGHDR and CDR2 is SFDVKD. The data were produced by immunoSEQ multiplex PCR, yet TCRdb's version contains in-frame clones alone and is incomplete. This table holds over 150,000 clones, over 80% found once. The TCR was taken from a middle-aged woman with COVID-19, enrolled during active disease. Material for sequencing was peripheral blood. The genes are TRBV24-1 and TRBJ2-3; a weak D match, TRBD1 (6 bases). The CDR3 protein is CATSESGTRHTDTQYF. In DNA, the CDR3 is TGTGCCACCAGTGAGTCCGGGACACGCCACACAGATACGCAGTATTTT.